This T cell receptor (beta chain) was recorded in a study of blood T cell repertoires in COVID-19. Study details: COVID-19 samples from acute and convalescent phases originated in the United States, Italy and Spain.

Germline-derived CDR1 and CDR2 are KGHSH and LQKENI. V gave up 3 bases and J gave up 7 bases; unmatched junction bases: 9. The CDR3 runs 16 residues. The authors' processing: Cell counts per sample came from amplifying reference gene primers. Profiled with immunoSEQ multiplex PCR; TCRdb holds only in-frame clones, not every one. V and J calls and clone size are copied from that table; D and trimming were computed from the DNA. The sample has 200,000 to 300,000 clones, over 80% seen once. The sequencing input was peripheral blood. This TCR derives from a woman in her 40s who had recovered from COVID-19. The chain couples TRBV18 to TRBJ2-3, with 11 bases lining up with TRBD1. This chain's CDR3 is CASSPLRDRGVNTQYF. The CDR3 DNA reads as TGTGCCAGCTCACCGCTGCGGGACAGGGGGGTGAATACGCAGTATTTT.